This TCR beta chain was sequenced during a study of OX40 agonist ivuxolimab in advanced cancers. Study as a whole: Age averaged around 60 years (range about 20 to 80), and 82.7% were male.

At cycle 4 day 1, cycle 7 day 1, and baseline, blood was sampled. Measured with immunoSEQ multiplex PCR; TCRdb has only the in-frame clones, and not every one. The sample has tens of thousands of clones, roughly 90% seen once. The CDR3 is 13 residues long. V lost 6 bases and J lost 0, with 8 bases in between. Per the germline V gene, CDR1 is MNHNS and CDR2 is SASEGT. The TCR was taken from an adult with an advanced solid tumor such as melanoma, head and neck, liver or kidney cancer. The sample in question was CD4+ or CD8+ T cells sorted from blood, obtained in a trial of the OX40 agonist ivuxolimab. The J gene is TRBJ1-1, the V gene TRBV6-1; tentatively, D is TRBD1 (5 bases). The CDR3 DNA sequence: TGTGCCAGCAGGACGACAGTGAACACTGAAGCTTTCTTT. Translating gives CASRTTVNTEAFF.